This T cell receptor beta chain was found in a study of T cell clones after liver transplantation. About the research overall: Apart from a few HCV-positive recipients, transplants were for non-autoimmune, non-viral reasons.

Some clones are missing from TCRdb's copy, which holds only in-frame ones; the method was immunoSEQ multiplex PCR. The table has tens of thousands of clones, around 80% seen once. Germline V gene lookup returns CDR1 MNHNS and CDR2 SASEGT. The CDR3 sequence is 14 residues long. With 0 bases removed from V and 0 bases from J, the gap between germline ends came to 6 bases. This clonotype was sampled from a human patient who received a liver transplant. The T cells may partly be graft donor cells. The sequences come from CD4+ T cells from blood, collected 12 months after liver transplant. The chain couples TRBV6-1 to TRBJ2-7; D is uncertain. CDR3 in DNA: TGTGCCAGCAGTGAAGCCGCATTCTCCTACGAGCAGTACTTC. As protein: CASSEAAFSYEQYF.